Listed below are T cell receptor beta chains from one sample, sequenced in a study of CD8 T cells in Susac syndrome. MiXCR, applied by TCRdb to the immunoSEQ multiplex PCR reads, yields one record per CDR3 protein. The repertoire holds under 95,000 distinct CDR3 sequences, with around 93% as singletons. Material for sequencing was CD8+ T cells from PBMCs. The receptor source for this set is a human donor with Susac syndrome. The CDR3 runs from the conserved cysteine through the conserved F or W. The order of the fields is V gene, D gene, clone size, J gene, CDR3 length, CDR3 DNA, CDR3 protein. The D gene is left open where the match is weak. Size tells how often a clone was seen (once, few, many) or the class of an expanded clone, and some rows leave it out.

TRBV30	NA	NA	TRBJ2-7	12	TGTGCCTGGAGCGTCGGGGGAGTGGAGCAGTACTTC	CAWSVGGVEQYF
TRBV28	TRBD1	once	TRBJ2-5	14	TGTGCCAGCAGCTTACAGGGGGACCAAGAGACCCAGTACTTC	CASSLQGDQETQYF
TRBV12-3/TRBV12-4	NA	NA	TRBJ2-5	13	TGTGCCAGCAGTTTGTGGGGGAGGGAGACCCAGTACTTC	CASSLWGRETQYF
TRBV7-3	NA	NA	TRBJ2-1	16	TGTGCCAGCAGCCCGACTCCCCCGAGCTCCTACAATGAGCAGTTCTTC	CASSPTPPSSYNEQFF
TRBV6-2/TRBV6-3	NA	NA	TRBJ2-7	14	TGTGCCAGCAGTTACGCGACAGACTCCTACGAGCAGTACTTC	CASSYATDSYEQYF
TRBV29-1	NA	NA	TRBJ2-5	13	TGCAGCGTGGGGACGCGGGTCCAAGAGACCCAGTACTTC	CSVGTRVQETQYF
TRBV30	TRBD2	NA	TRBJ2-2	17	TGTGCCTGGAGGGGACTAGCGGGAGAGCCGAACACCGGGGAGCTGTTTTTT	CAWRGLAGEPNTGELFF
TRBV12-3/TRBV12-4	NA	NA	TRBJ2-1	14	TGTGCCAGCAGTTTACCCGTGGGAGAGGATGAGCAGTTCTTC	CASSLPVGEDEQFF
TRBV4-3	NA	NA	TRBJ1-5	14	TGCGCCAGCAGCCCGACACTTATCAATCAGCCCCAGCATTTT	CASSPTLINQPQHF
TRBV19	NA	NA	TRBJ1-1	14	TGTGCCAGTAGCCCTTTCGGGGGGTACACTGAAGCTTTCTTT	CASSPFGGYTEAFF
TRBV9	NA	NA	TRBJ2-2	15	TGTGCCAGCAGCGAGCCGGGACCAAACACCGGGGAGCTGTTTTTT	CASSEPGPNTGELFF
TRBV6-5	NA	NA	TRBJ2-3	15	TGTGCCAGCAGTTTGTTGGGGCTTAGCACAGATACGCAGTATTTT	CASSLLGLSTDTQYF
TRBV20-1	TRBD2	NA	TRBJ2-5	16	TGCAGTGCTAGTTTCCGGTCGAGGGAGGGCCCGAAGACCCAGTACTTC	CSASFRSREGPKTQYF
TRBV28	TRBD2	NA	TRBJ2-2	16	TGTGCCAGCAGTTCAGGACTAGCGGGAGACACCGGGGAGCTGTTTTTT	CASSSGLAGDTGELFF
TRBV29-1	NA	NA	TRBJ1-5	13	TGCAGCGTACTACAGGGCTTCAATCAGCCCCAGCATTTT	CSVLQGFNQPQHF
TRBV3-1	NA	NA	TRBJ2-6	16	TGTGCCAGCAGCCTACCCGCAGTCTTGGGGGCCAACGTCCTGACTTTC	CASSLPAVLGANVLTF
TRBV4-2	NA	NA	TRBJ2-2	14	TGTGCCAGCAGCCAGTGGCATGTGGCCGGGGAGCTGTTTTTT	CASSQWHVAGELFF
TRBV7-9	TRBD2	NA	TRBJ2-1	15	TGTGCCAGCAGCTCAGTCGCTAGCGGGAGCTTTGAGCAGTTCTTC	CASSSVASGSFEQFF
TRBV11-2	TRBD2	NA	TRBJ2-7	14	TGTGCCAGCAGCCACCCGACTAGCGACTACGAGCAGTACTTC	CASSHPTSDYEQYF
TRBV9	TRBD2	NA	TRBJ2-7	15	TGTGCCAGCAGCGTCGGTAGCGGGAGTCCGTACGAGCAGTACTTC	CASSVGSGSPYEQYF
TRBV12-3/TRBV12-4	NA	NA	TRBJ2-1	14	TGTGCCAGCAGTCCCATCTGGGACGGCTATGAGCAGTTCTTC	CASSPIWDGYEQFF
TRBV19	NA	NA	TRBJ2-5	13	TGTGCCAGTAACACTACAGGGCAAGAGACCCAGTACTTC	CASNTTGQETQYF
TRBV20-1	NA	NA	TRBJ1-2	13	TGCAGTGCTAGGGGGTGGGCCTACTATGGCTACACCTTC	CSARGWAYYGYTF
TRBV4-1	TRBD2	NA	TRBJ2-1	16	TGCGCCAGCAGCCAAGTAACTAGCGGCCTTGGGGAGGAGCAGTTCTTC	CASSQVTSGLGEEQFF
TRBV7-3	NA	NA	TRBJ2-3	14	TGTGCCAGCAGCTTAGTGGGGAACACAGATACGCAGTATTTT	CASSLVGNTDTQYF
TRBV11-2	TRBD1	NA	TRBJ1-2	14	TGTGCCAGCAGCTTCGGAACAGGGGAGGATGGCTACACCTTC	CASSFGTGEDGYTF
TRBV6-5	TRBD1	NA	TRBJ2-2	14	TGTGCCAGCAGGACAGGGGGGCTAACCGGGGAGCTGTTTTTT	CASRTGGLTGELFF
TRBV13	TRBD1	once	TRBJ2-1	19	TGTGCCAGCAGCAGCTCCGGGACAGAAGCCCAGTTTCCCTACAATGAGCAGTTCTTC	CASSSSGTEAQFPYNEQFF
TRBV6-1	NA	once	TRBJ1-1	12	TGTGCCGAAGGGGGGGTGGGGACTGAAGCTTTCTTT	CAEGGVGTEAFF
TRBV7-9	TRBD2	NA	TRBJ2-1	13	TGTGCCAGCAGCTTTGCGACTAGCGGGGAGCAGTTCTTC	CASSFATSGEQFF
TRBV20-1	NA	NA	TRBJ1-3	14	TGCAGTGCTGTCGAGGCCATCCCTTTTGACACCATATATTTT	CSAVEAIPFDTIYF
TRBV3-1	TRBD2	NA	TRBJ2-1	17	TGTGCCAGCAGCCAAGGACTGGCTAGCGGGACTGGAAATGAGCAGTTCTTC	CASSQGLASGTGNEQFF
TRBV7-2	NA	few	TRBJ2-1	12	TGTGCCAGCAGCTTGGAGAGCAATGAGCAGTTCTTC	CASSLESNEQFF
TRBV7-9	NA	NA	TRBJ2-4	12	TGTGCCAGCAGCCGTGGGGTCCAAACGACGTACTTC	CASSRGVQTTYF
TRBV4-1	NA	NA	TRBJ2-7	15	TGCGCCAGCAGCCAAGTCCCAGGGACCCCCTACGAGCAGTACTTC	CASSQVPGTPYEQYF
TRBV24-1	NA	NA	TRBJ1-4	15	TGTGCCACCAGTGACCCTCGGCGCGTCGGGGAAAAACTGTTTTTT	CATSDPRRVGEKLFF
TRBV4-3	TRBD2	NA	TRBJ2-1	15	TGCGCCAGCAGCCAAACTAGCGGGGGTTACAATGAGCAGTTCTTC	CASSQTSGGYNEQFF
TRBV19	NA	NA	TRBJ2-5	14	TGTGCCAGCCCAAGGGTGGGGCGGATGGAGACCCAGTACTTC	CASPRVGRMETQYF
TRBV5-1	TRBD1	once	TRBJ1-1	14	TGCGCCAGCAGCACACGACAGGGAATGCCTGAAGCTTTCTTT	CASSTRQGMPEAFF
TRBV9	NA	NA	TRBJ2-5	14	TGTGCCAGCAGCGTCGGGACGGGGCAAGAGACCCAGTACTTC	CASSVGTGQETQYF
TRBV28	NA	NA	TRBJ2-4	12	TGTGCCAGCGAAAGCTCCCCGTTGGTGCAGTACTTC	CASESSPLVQYF
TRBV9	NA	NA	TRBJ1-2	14	TGTGCCAGCAGCGTAGCTCCGGGGGAAGGCGGCTACACCTTC	CASSVAPGEGGYTF
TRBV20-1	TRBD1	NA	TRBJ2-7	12	TGCAGTGCTATGGGACAGGTCTACGAGCAGTACTTC	CSAMGQVYEQYF
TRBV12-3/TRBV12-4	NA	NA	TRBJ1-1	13	TGTGCCAGCAGTTTGGGGGGGGCTATTGAAGCTTTCTTT	CASSLGGAIEAFF
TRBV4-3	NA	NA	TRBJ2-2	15	TGCGCCAGCAGCCAAGACAGGTTCGGAACCGGGGAGCTGTTTTTT	CASSQDRFGTGELFF
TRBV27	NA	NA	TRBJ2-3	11	TGTGCCAGTAGTTCCACAGATACGCAGTATTTT	CASSSTDTQYF
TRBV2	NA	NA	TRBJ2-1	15	TGTGCCAGCAGTGAAGGGGGCATCTCCTACAATGAGCAGTTCTTC	CASSEGGISYNEQFF
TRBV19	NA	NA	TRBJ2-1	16	TGTGCCAGTAGTATTGCCCTAAGTAGCTCCTACAATGAGCAGTTCTTC	CASSIALSSSYNEQFF
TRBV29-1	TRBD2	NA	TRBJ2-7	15	TGCAGCGTTGCTGGGACTAGCGGGGACACCTACGAGCAGTACTTC	CSVAGTSGDTYEQYF
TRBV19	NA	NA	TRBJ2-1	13	TGTGCCAGTAATCCGGACTGGGGCAATGAGCAGTTCTTC	CASNPDWGNEQFF